This TCR beta chain stems from a study of blood T cell repertoires in COVID-19. Looking at the study overall: Acute and convalescent COVID-19 samples came from the United States, Italy and Spain. T cells, B-cell-depleted T cells, or PBMCs provided the cDNA or gDNA that served as material.

This clone occurred once. Seattle researchers signed up patients amid active infection and tracked them longitudinally. Source study methods: Counts of nucleated cells, estimated from reference gene primer amplification, were obtained. The data were produced by immunoSEQ multiplex PCR, yet TCRdb's version contains in-frame clones alone and is incomplete. V, J and clone size reflect that table, while D and trimming were determined from the DNA. The sample holds about 74,000 clones, roughly nine tenths seen once. The germline V gene encodes CDR1 SQVTM and CDR2 ANQGSEA. The CDR3 is 14 amino acids. J gave up 0 bases and V 2 bases, and 1 base lay outside the gene matches.

The specimen sequenced was peripheral blood. This rearrangement joins TRBV29-1 to TRBJ2-1; 7 bases map to TRBD2. The TCR originated in a man in his fifties or sixties with COVID-19, enrolled during active disease. The CDR3 coding sequence is TGCAGCGTTGAACTAGCGGTCTCCTACAATGAGCAGTTCTTC. Encoded protein: CSVELAVSYNEQFF.